This T cell receptor beta chain derives from a study of spatial heterogeneity in lung cancer. Trimming took off 5 bases at V and 0 bases at J, with 11 bases between the two ends. The germline V gene encodes CDR1 MNHNY and CDR2 SVGAGI (reference sequence). This CDR3 region has 14 residues. The time point denotes: sample taken at primary tumor resection. There were around 72 donors, all of them untreated patients with early-stage non-small cell lung cancer. Whole RNA came from tumor, nontumor lung or frozen PBMC and was sequenced without being sorted. In its sample, this clonotype was seen once. What it recognizes is unknown. This beta chain is a stray read from a library made for alpha chains; its abundance is not meaningful. Regarding the study as a whole: Tumor mutation count correlated with how many alpha and beta TCRs expanded intratumorally.

Each CDR3 protein gets one entry after TCRdb re-called the 5' RACE reads with MiXCR. The table includes 8,500 to 10,000 distinct CDR3 sequences, approximately 58% detected once. The sequences come from lung tumor tissue, collected at surgery. The TCR sequence derives from a female donor with early-stage non-small cell lung cancer. V usage is TRBV6-6 and J usage is TRBJ2-7, with TRBD2 as a possible D gene (5 bases). Written as DNA, the CDR3 is TGTGCCAGCAGTCATCGGAGGCTCTCCTACGAGCAGTACTTC. It codes for CASSHRRLSYEQYF.